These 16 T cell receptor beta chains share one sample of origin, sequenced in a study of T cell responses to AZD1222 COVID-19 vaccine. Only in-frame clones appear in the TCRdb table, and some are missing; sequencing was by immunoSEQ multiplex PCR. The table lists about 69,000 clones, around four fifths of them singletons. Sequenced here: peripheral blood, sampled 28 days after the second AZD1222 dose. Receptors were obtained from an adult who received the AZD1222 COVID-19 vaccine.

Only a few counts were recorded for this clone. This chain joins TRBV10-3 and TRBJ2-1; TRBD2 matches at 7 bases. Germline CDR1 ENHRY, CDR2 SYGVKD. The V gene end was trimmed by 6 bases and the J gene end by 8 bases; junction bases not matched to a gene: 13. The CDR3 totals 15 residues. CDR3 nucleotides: TGTGCCATCAGGAACCCCGGGACTAATATCTATGAGCAGTTCTTC. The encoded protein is CAIRNPGTNIYEQFF.

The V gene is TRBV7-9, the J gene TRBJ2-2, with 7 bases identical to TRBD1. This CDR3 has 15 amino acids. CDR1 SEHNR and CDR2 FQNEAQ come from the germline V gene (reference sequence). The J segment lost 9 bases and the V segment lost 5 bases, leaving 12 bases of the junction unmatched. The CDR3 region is CASSLSGQDLWELFF. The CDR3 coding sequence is TGTGCCAGCAGCCTATCAGGACAGGACTTATGGGAGCTGTTTTTT.

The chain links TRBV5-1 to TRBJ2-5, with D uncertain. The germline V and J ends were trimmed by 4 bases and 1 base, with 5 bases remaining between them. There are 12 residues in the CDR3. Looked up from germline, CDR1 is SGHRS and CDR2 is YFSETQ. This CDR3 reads CASSLGQETQYF. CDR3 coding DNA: TGCGCCAGCAGCCTGGGCCAAGAGACCCAGTACTTC.

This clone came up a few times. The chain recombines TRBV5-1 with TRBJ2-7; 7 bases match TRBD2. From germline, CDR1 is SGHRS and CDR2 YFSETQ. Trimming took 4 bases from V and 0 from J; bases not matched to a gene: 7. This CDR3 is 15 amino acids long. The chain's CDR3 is CASSSGTLPSYEQYF. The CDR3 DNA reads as TGCGCCAGCAGCAGCGGGACTCTCCCCTCCTACGAGCAGTACTTC.

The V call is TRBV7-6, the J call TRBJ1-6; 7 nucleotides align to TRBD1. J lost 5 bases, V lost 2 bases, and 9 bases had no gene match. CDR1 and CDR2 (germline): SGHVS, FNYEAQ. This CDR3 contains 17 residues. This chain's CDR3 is CASSLRSGQSNNSPLHF. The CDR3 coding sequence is TGTGCCAGCAGCTTAAGGTCGGGACAGTCCAATAATTCACCCCTCCACTTT. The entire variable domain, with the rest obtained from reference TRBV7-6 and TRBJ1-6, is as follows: GAGVSQSPRYKVTKRGQDVALRCDPISGHVSLYWYRQALGQGPEFLTYFNYEAQQDKSGLPNDRFSAERPEGSISTLTIQRTEQRDSAMYRCASSLRSGQSNNSPLHFGNGTRLTVT.

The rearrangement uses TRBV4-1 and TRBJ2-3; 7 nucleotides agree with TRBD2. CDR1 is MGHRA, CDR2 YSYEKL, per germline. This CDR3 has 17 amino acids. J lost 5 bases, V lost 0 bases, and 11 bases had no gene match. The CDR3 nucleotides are TGCGCCAGCAGCCAAGACACCCTGACTAGCCAAGGAGATACGCAGTATTTT. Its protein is CASSQDTLTSQGDTQYF.

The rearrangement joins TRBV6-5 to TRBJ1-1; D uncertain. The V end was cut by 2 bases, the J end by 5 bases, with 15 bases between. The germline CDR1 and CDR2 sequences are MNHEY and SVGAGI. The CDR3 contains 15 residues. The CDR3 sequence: CASSYLGVVGTEAFF. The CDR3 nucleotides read TGTGCCAGCAGTTACCTTGGAGTGGTGGGGACTGAAGCTTTCTTT.

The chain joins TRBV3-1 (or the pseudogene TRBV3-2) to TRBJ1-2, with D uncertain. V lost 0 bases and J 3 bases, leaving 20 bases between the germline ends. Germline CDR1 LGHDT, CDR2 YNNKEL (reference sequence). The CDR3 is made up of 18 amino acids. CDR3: CASSQDRSGSISYYGYTF. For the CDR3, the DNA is TGTGCCAGCAGCCAAGATAGATCCGGGAGTATTAGTTACTATGGCTACACCTTC.

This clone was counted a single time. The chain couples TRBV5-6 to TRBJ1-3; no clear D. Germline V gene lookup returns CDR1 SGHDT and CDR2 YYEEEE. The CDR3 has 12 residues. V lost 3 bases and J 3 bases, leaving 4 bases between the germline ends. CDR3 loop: CASSSGGNTIYF. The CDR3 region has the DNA TGTGCCAGCAGCTCGGGTGGAAACACCATATATTTT.

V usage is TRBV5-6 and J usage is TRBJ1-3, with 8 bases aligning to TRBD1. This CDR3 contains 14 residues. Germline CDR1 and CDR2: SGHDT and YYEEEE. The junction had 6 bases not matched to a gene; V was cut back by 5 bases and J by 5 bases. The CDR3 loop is CASSSRTGRNTIYF. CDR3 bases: TGTGCCAGCAGTTCGAGGACAGGGAGAAACACCATATATTTT.

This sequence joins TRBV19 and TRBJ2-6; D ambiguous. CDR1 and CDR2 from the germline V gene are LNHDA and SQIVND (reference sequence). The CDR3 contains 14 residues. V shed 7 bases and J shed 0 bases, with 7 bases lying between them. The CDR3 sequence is CASIKSSGANVLTF. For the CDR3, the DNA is TGTGCCAGTATAAAATCCTCTGGGGCCAACGTCCTGACTTTC.

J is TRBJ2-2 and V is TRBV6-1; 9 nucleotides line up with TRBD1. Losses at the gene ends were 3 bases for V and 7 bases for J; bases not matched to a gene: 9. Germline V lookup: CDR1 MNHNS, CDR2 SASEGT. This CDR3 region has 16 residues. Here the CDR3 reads CASSEPGQGSFGELFF. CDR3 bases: TGTGCCAGCAGTGAGCCGGGACAGGGTTCTTTCGGGGAGCTGTTTTTT.

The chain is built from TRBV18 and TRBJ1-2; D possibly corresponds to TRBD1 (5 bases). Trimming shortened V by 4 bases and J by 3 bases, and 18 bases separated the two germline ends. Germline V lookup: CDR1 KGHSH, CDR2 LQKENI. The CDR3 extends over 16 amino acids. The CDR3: CASSLYGTGVDYGYTF. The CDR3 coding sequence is TGTGCCAGCTCACTCTACGGGACTGGGGTCGACTATGGCTACACCTTC. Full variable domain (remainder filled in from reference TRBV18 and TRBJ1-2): NAGVMQNPRHLVRRRGQEARLRCSPMKGHSHVYWYRQLPEEGLKFMVYLQKENIIDESGMPKERFSAEFPKEGPSILRIQQVVRGDSAAYFCASSLYGTGVDYGYTFGSGTRLTVV.

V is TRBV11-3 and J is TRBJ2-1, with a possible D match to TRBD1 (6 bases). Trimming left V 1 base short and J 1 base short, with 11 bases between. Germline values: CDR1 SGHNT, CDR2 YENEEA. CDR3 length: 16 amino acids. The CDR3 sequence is CASSLGPRGSYNEQFF. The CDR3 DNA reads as TGTGCCAGCAGCTTAGGGCCCAGGGGTTCCTACAATGAGCAGTTCTTC.

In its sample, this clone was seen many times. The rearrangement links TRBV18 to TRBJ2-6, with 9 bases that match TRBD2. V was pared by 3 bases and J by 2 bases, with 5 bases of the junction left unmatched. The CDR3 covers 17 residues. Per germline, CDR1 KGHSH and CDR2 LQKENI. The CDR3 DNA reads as TGTGCCAGCTCACCGCGGGGGGGATCCACTGGGGCCAACGTCCTGACTTTC. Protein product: CASSPRGGSTGANVLTF. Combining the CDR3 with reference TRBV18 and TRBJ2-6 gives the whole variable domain NAGVMQNPRHLVRRRGQEARLRCSPMKGHSHVYWYRQLPEEGLKFMVYLQKENIIDESGMPKERFSAEFPKEGPSILRIQQVVRGDSAAYFCASSPRGGSTGANVLTFGAGSRLTVL.

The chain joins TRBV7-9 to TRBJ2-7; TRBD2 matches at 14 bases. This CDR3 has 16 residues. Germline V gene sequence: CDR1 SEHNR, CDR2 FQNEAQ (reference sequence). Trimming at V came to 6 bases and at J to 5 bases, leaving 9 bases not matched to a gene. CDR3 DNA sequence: TGTGCCAGCAGATCGGGACTAGCGGGAGTCTTCGACGAGCAGTACTTC. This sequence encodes CASRSGLAGVFDEQYF.